This record looks at one TCR beta chain sequence and its context. The clone's antigen remains unknown. Because the CDR3 is missing its conserved closing phenylalanine or tryptophan, this is likely a read error. This sample is part of a study of tumor and adjacent non-tumor tissue in lung cancer (dated by TCRdb to between 2017 and 2018). Looking at the study overall: By cancer type, the cohort comprised some twelve adenocarcinoma patients, a couple of squamous cell carcinoma patients and 1 small cell lung cancer patient. The approximately 15 patients were aged about 30 to 76 years, included ten or so men and 5 women, and had TNM stage I to III disease. In total, sequencing yielded 130,000,000 or so productive TCRbeta reads, which works out to an average of approximately 4 million reads per sample. Bulk TCRbeta repertoires were compared between lung tumor tissue and matched distant non-tumor lung tissue obtained from more than twelve lung cancer patients. For each patient, one tumor sample and one normal lung sample were taken, giving a few dozen paired specimens that underwent TCRbeta CDR3 sequencing.

The paper's findings and limits, for the study overall: TCR diversity was significantly higher in younger patients, and higher tumor TCR diversity was associated with shorter overall and disease-free survival. The top 100 clones made up a significantly larger cumulative share of the repertoire in normal lung than in tumor tissue. Peripheral blood was not sequenced, so blood TCRbeta repertoires were not examined in the lung cancer patients of the study. TCR diversity (inverse Simpson) was significantly higher in tumor than in normal lung tissue (approximately 400 vs 170, P = 0.0075, Mann-Whitney U test). Only roughly 16 patients were included in the cohort, and the need for larger samples and more detailed clinical data was noted by the authors. The methods do not name the sequencing platform or mention unique molecular identifiers.

The library was produced with multiplex PCR. TCRdb lists the instrument as Illumina HiSeq 2500. TCRbeta libraries were built by three rounds of nested PCR using primers (Table S4), following protocols modified from ARM-PCR. Before sequencing, PCR products of 200-500 bp were excised from the gel and purified with the QIAquick gel extraction kit. As for how the authors treated the data: Trimmomatic was used to clean the reads, FLASH merged the cleaned reads into complete CDR3 sequences, and MiTCR assigned the sequences to V(D)J germline segments. Clonal diversity was computed as the inverse Simpson's index with VDJtools. In-frame sequences without a premature stop codon were defined as productive reads. TCRdb passed the public sequencing reads through fastp at Q25 and MiXCR, retaining productive beta sequences. CDR3 protein sequences are deduplicated, and each keeps its most common genes and DNA. The V and J calls follow TCRdb's processing rather than the paper's. Counted in this sample were more than 55,000 distinct CDR3 sequences; approximately 73% of them appeared once. Under 55% of the sample is in the top ten clones.

RNA was isolated from bulk unsorted tissue, and RNA quality was assessed with a NanoDrop ND-1000 and an Agilent 2100. Normal lung samples were distant non-tumor tissue taken more than 3 cm from the tumor edge. The donors were newly diagnosed lung cancer patients admitted for thoracic surgery in China from August to November 2014 who had not received prior chemotherapy. Patients who had received previous radiotherapy or chemotherapy, or who had another concurrent cancer, were excluded from the study. Pieces of surgical tissue measuring roughly 1-2.1 cm3 were kept in RNAlater solution and held at -80 degrees C until needed. The sequenced sample was distant non-tumor lung tissue. This TCR was sampled from a man between 60 and 75 years old with non-small cell lung cancer.

DNA sequence: TGTGTCAGCAGTGGGGACAGTCTTGTCAACGAGCAGTACCTA. This sequence encodes CVSSGDSLVNEQYL. The chain is made from TRBV6-1 and TRBJ2-7; 7 bases in between match TRBD1. The CDR3 has 14 residues if both end residues are counted. The only DNA kept is the CDR3, 42 bases in frame from the first base. CDR1 is given as MNHNS and CDR2 as SASEGT, both from the germline V gene.